These 3 T cell receptor beta chains originate from one sample sequenced in a study of shared clonotypes between healthy human individuals. Libraries were prepared by immunoSEQ multiplex PCR; TCRdb keeps only in-frame clonotypes and omits some of them. The sample carries fewer than 600,000 clones, 70% to 80% recorded once. Sequencing was performed on PBMCs. The receptors shown here come from a woman aged 40 to 50 in good health. Some clones in this sample may be carry-over from other donors' samples.

DNA for the CDR3: TGTGCCAGCTCACCGGACAACGGGATTTCCTACGAGCAGTACTTC. This sequence encodes CASSPDNGISYEQYF. The chain carries TRBV18 and TRBJ2-7; D may correspond to TRBD1 or TRBD2 (5 bases each). In germline, CDR1 is KGHSH, CDR2 LQKENI. This CDR3 comprises 15 residues. V gave up 3 bases and J gave up 1 base, with 13 bases separating them.

This chain connects TRBV5-1 to TRBJ1-1, with 7 bases that match TRBD1. V was pared by 5 bases and J by 5 bases, with 6 bases of the junction left unmatched. Germline V gene sequence: CDR1 SGHRS, CDR2 YFSETQ. This CDR3 region has 13 residues. CDR3 sequence (DNA): TGCGCCAGCAGGGAGGGGGCAACAACTGAAGCTTTCTTT. It yields the protein CASREGATTEAFF.

V and J are TRBV2 and TRBJ1-2; D is unclear. The CDR3 sequence is 13 residues long. The V gene lost 6 bases and the J gene lost 8 bases, with 16 bases spanning the gap. Germline CDR1 SNHLY, CDR2 FYNNEI. DNA for the CDR3: TGTGCCAGCAGCGGTCGAGCGGCGGGGGGCTACACCTTC. Its protein product is CASSGRAAGGYTF.